A single sample gave rise to the 24 T cell receptor beta chains below, sequenced in a study of regulatory T cells in long-lasting Graves disease. Arm-PCR with iRepertoire HTBI primers amplified the CDR3 regions for these TCR beta libraries. TCRdb passed the multiplex PCR reads through MiXCR, listing each CDR3 protein once. This table has under 300,000 distinct CDR3 sequences, 20% appearing once. Stated time point: newly diagnosed GD, antithyroid drugs for less than 3 months. The TCR library was made from RNA extracted from PBMCs. The sample consisted of peripheral blood mononuclear cells (PBMCs), taken at new diagnosis, from a patient treated with antithyroid drugs. The receptors were gathered from a female donor with Graves disease.

The chain uses TRBV28 and TRBJ2-7, with unresolved D. CDR1 is MDHEN, CDR2 SYDVKM, per germline. The CDR3 consists of 13 residues. CDR3 nucleotides: TGTGGCTCTAAAAGTATGGGGTCTCGCGAGCAGTACTTC. Protein: CGSKSMGSREQYF.

The chain combines TRBV28 with TRBJ2-1; 11 nucleotides agree with TRBD2. The V and J ends lost 3 bases and 5 bases, in that order; junction bases with no gene match: 6. This CDR3 region has 16 residues. The V gene's germline CDR1 is MDHEN and CDR2 SYDVKM. CDR3 residues: CASSLSGTSGDNEQFF. The CDR3 DNA follows: TGTGCCAGCAGTTTGTCCGGGACTAGCGGCGACAATGAGCAGTTCTTC.

This clonotype was counted many times. The V and J genes are TRBV12-3 or TRBV12-4 and TRBJ1-4; a weak D match, TRBD1 (6 bases). The CDR3 is made up of 13 amino acids. V was cut by 6 bases and J by 2 bases, with 7 bases left in between. CDR3 DNA: TGTGCCAGCAGAACAGGGACTAATGAAAAACTGTTTTTT. It is translated as CASRTGTNEKLFF.

This clonotype was seen only a few times. The rearrangement uses TRBV11-2 and TRBJ2-1, with 14 bases identical to TRBD2. Judging by the DNA end, TRBJ2-5 fits better; the J call may be wrong. In germline, CDR1 is SGHAT, CDR2 FQNNGV. This CDR3 is 16 amino acids long. The CDR3, as DNA: TGTGCCAGCAGCATTGGGACTAGCGGGAGACGAGAGACCCAGTACTTC. Protein product: CASSIGTSGRRETQYF.

Worth noting for this clonotype: This may be a read error: a much more frequent sequence differs by one nucleotide. The rearrangement links TRBV6-1 to TRBJ2-2; the D gene is possibly TRBD1 (6 bases). The CDR3 length is 16 residues. The germline V gene has CDR1 MNHNS and CDR2 SASEGT. V dropped 6 bases and J dropped 0 bases, with 14 bases sitting between them. The chain's CDR3 is CASSRGRGANTGELFF. DNA of the CDR3: TGTGCCAGCAGCAGGGGACGGGGCGCGAACACCGGGGAGCTGTTTTTT.

V is TRBV6-2 or TRBV6-3 and J is TRBJ1-5, with D tentatively TRBD1 (5 bases). CDR1 is MNHEY and CDR2 is SVGEGT in the germline V gene. The CDR3 consists of 16 residues. V lost 7 bases and J lost 6, with 22 bases in between. CDR3 residues: CASTTRRGYAVQPQHF. In DNA, the CDR3 is TGTGCCAGCACCACCCGACGGGGGTACGCTGTTCAGCCCCAGCATTTT.

Only a few counts were recorded for this clonotype. A read error may be the cause here, since a much bigger clone is one base away. V is TRBV11-2 and J is TRBJ2-7; 8 bases map to TRBD1. The V gene's germline CDR1 is SGHAT and CDR2 FQNNGV. CDR3 length: 15 residues. CDR3 protein: CASSLDDRGAYGQYF. DNA of the CDR3: TGTGCCAGCAGCTTAGACGACAGGGGAGCCTACGGGCAGTACTTC.

This clonotype was detected many times. The chain couples TRBV2 to TRBJ2-2; no definite D call. The V end was cut by 4 bases, the J end by 3 bases, with 3 bases between. The CDR3 has 12 amino acids. CDR1 SNHLY and CDR2 FYNNEI come from the germline V gene. This CDR3 reads CASSVDTGELFF. As DNA, the CDR3 is TGTGCCAGCAGTGTTGACACCGGGGAGCTGTTTTTT.

The chain joins TRBV10-3 to TRBJ2-4, with TRBD1 identical over 9 bases. CDR3 length equals 13 residues. CDR1 ENHRY and CDR2 SYGVKD come from the germline V gene. After removal of 2 bases from V and 8 bases from J, the junction contained 1 base not matched to a gene. CDR3 DNA: TGTGCCATCAGTGAGCGACAGGGGGACATTCAGTACTTC. Translating gives CAISERQGDIQYF.

This clonotype showed up many times. V gene TRBV12-3 or TRBV12-4 combines with J gene TRBJ1-5; D call uncertain. Trimming removed 2 bases at V and 9 bases at J, with 11 bases between. CDR3 length: 13 amino acids. CDR3 DNA sequence: TGTGCCAGCAGTTTAACACCCGAAGGGCCCCAGCATTTT. This encodes CASSLTPEGPQHF.

This clonotype was picked up a small number of times. The CDR3 loop is CASSQVDSRTDTQYF. In DNA, the CDR3 is TGCGCCAGCAGCCAAGTCGACAGTCGCACAGATACGCAGTATTTT. This chain joins TRBV4-1 and TRBJ2-3, with a weak D call TRBD1 (5 bases). The V gene's germline CDR1 is MGHRA and CDR2 YSYEKL. With 1 base removed from V and 1 base from J, the gap between germline ends came to 9 bases. The CDR3 consists of 15 residues.

This clonotype was seen ten or more times. The chain combines TRBV3-1 with TRBJ1-2; unclear D gene. Germline CDR1 reads LGHDT; CDR2 reads YNNKEL (reference sequence). Between the trimmed V and J ends, which lost 0 bases and 10 bases, there was a span of 18 bases. The CDR3 loop spans 15 amino acids. The CDR3 is CASSQDFPGVGDYTF. CDR3 nucleotides: TGTGCCAGCAGCCAAGATTTTCCAGGCGTAGGTGACTACACCTTC.

Remarks on this clonotype: A much larger clone differs by one base, so this may be a read error. This chain connects TRBV7-8 to TRBJ2-7, with D perhaps being TRBD1 or TRBD2 (6 bases each). Germline loops: CDR1 SGHVS, CDR2 FQNEAQ. With 0 bases removed from V and 7 bases from J, the gap between germline ends came to 19 bases. This CDR3 has 16 residues. The chain's CDR3 is CASSLAFGGGYNEQYF. For the CDR3, the DNA is TGTGCCAGCAGCTTAGCTTTCGGGGGCGGCTACAATGAGCAGTACTTC.

Many counts were recorded for this clonotype. This sequence joins TRBV18 and TRBJ2-7; 9 bases are a match to TRBD1. The trim removed 6 bases at V and 7 bases at J, leaving 10 bases unmatched. CDR1 and CDR2 from the germline V gene are KGHSH and LQKENI. The CDR3 has 14 residues. CDR3 in amino acids: CASSIGTGNEEQYF. As DNA, the CDR3 is TGTGCCAGCTCTATCGGGACAGGGAACGAGGAGCAGTACTTC.

This clonotype came up many times. The genes are TRBV7-9 and TRBJ2-5; 10 bases are shared with TRBD2. Germline trimming cut 3 bases from V and 9 bases from J; bases unmatched to any gene: 10. Germline CDR1 SEHNR, CDR2 FQNEAQ (reference sequence). The CDR3 consists of 15 residues. This CDR3 reads CASSLSASGSNPQYF. In DNA form, the CDR3 reads TGTGCCAGCAGCTTGAGCGCTAGCGGGAGTAACCCCCAGTACTTC. The variable domain in full, completed from reference TRBV7-9 and TRBJ2-5, reads DTGVSQNPRHKITKRGQNVTFRCDPISEHNRLYWYRQTLGQGPEFLTYFQNEAQLEKSRLLSDRFSAERPKGSFSTLEIQRTEQGDSAMYLCASSLSASGSNPQYFGPGTRLLVL.

This clonotype was detected many times. V usage is TRBV3-1 and J usage is TRBJ2-1; 8 bases fit TRBD2. Germline V CDR1 and CDR2: LGHDT, YNNKEL (reference sequence). This CDR3 is built from 14 residues. Trimming took 5 bases from V and 5 from J; bases not matched to a gene: 5. This chain's CDR3 is CASSLTSGNNEQFF. CDR3 DNA sequence: TGTGCCAGCAGCTTAACTAGCGGCAACAATGAGCAGTTCTTC.

This clonotype was detected many times. V and J are TRBV5-1 and TRBJ2-5; 8 positions agree with TRBD1. Germline loops: CDR1 SGHRS, CDR2 YFSETQ. V lost 3 bases, J lost 5 bases, and 12 bases stayed unmatched. This CDR3 has 16 residues. The CDR3 sequence is CASSWSPGQAGETQYF. DNA for the CDR3: TGCGCCAGCAGCTGGTCCCCGGGACAGGCTGGGGAGACCCAGTACTTC.

This clonotype has more than one count but fewer than ten. This chain uses TRBV5-4 with TRBJ2-7; D is possibly TRBD1 (6 bases). Germline values: CDR1 SGHNT, CDR2 YYREEE (reference sequence). V was cut by 4 bases and J by 2 bases, with 16 bases left in between. CDR3 length: 15 residues. For the CDR3, the DNA is TGTGCCAGCAGCCACTCAAGGGGGAAGGCCTACGAGCAGTACTTC. Protein product: CASSHSRGKAYEQYF.

In its sample, this clonotype was seen a few times. This chain connects TRBV4-2 to TRBJ1-2, with D possibly TRBD1 on 5 matching bases. Germline V gives CDR1 LGHNA, CDR2 YNFKEQ. Trimming removed 0 bases at V and 5 bases at J, with 16 bases between. The CDR3 consists of 16 residues. The CDR3 loop is CASSQEGTAGPYGYTF. DNA of the CDR3: TGTGCCAGCAGCCAAGAAGGGACTGCGGGGCCATATGGCTACACCTTC.

The sample holds many counts of this clonotype. The gene calls are TRBV11-2 and TRBJ2-5; TRBD2 might be the D (7 bases). The CDR3 has 18 residues. Germline CDR1 and CDR2: SGHAT and FQNNGV. V dropped 0 bases and J dropped 3 bases, with 20 bases sitting between them. Here the CDR3 reads CASSLDSYRGAKKETQYF. The CDR3 DNA reads as TGTGCCAGCAGCTTAGACTCGTATCGGGGGGCGAAAAAAGAGACCCAGTACTTC.

This clonotype came up many times. The J gene is TRBJ2-1, the V gene TRBV27; D gene unclear. The CDR3 covers 15 residues. CDR1 and CDR2 from the germline V gene are MNHEY and SMNVEV (reference sequence). The V gene lost 4 bases and the J gene lost 4 bases, with 14 bases spanning the gap. DNA of the CDR3: TGTGCCAGCAGTTATCGGCAAGCCGGTTACAATGAGCAGTTCTTC. It specifies CASSYRQAGYNEQFF.

This clonotype has more than one count but fewer than ten. This chain links TRBV19 with TRBJ2-1; 8 bases agree with TRBD1. CDR1 is LNHDA and CDR2 is SQIVND in the germline V gene (reference sequence). The CDR3 runs to 17 residues. V shed 5 bases, J shed 4 bases, and the junction held 13 bases outside the gene matches. The CDR3 region is CASSPTGAYNPYNEQFF. The DNA for the CDR3 is TGTGCCAGTAGTCCGACAGGGGCCTATAACCCTTACAATGAGCAGTTCTTC. Together with reference TRBV19 and TRBJ2-1, the CDR3 gives the full variable domain: DGGITQSPKYLFRKEGQNVTLSCEQNLNHDAMYWYRQDPGQGLRLIYYSQIVNDFQKGDIAEGYSVSREKKESFPLTVTSAQKNPTAFYLCASSPTGAYNPYNEQFFGPGTRLTVL.

This sequence joins TRBV28 and TRBJ1-6; 9 bases map to TRBD1. CDR3 size: 15 residues. J lost 9 bases, V lost 5 bases, and 8 bases had no gene match. Germline CDR1 reads MDHEN; CDR2 reads SYDVKM. The CDR3: CASSPTGTGSSPLHF. For the CDR3, the DNA is TGTGCCAGCAGTCCGACCGGGACAGGGAGTTCACCCCTCCACTTT.

The chain couples TRBV5-1 to TRBJ2-5; D call uncertain. CDR3 length: 15 residues. V lost 4 bases and J 7 bases, leaving 20 bases between the germline ends. The V gene's germline CDR1 is SGHRS and CDR2 YFSETQ. CDR3 region: CASSQAEPGLGTQYF. The CDR3, as DNA: TGCGCCAGCAGCCAGGCGGAGCCTGGGCTCGGGACCCAGTACTTC.